Reported below is one TCR beta chain. The target antigen is unknown. The germline V gene encodes CDR1 MNHEY and CDR2 SVGEGT. The CDR3 runs 15 residues. The ends were cut back, 4 bases at V and 1 base at J, with 14 bases in the middle. Generated by immunoSEQ multiplex PCR, the TCRdb table keeps only in-frame clones and is missing some. The sample carries about 36,000 clones, over 60% recorded once. This sample was included in a study of CD4 T cells in relation to SARS-CoV-2 and coronaviruses. The gene calls are TRBV6-2 or TRBV6-3 and TRBJ2-7, with D maybe TRBD1 (6 bases). Input material: memory CD4+ T cells from PBMCs, cultured in vitro. The origin of this receptor is an adult with COVID-19. The CDR3 protein is CASSWSPDSSYEQYF. CDR3 bases: TGTGCCAGCAGTTGGTCCCCGGACAGTTCCTACGAGCAGTACTTC.